These 22 T cell receptor beta chains came from one sample sequenced in a study of shared clonotypes between healthy human individuals. TCRdb's copy holds only in-frame clones and misses some; the assay was immunoSEQ multiplex PCR. The table shows 2,500,000 or so clones, with over 85% occurring only once. Sequences were obtained from naive CD4+ T cells sorted from blood. Subset denoted: CD45RA+ positively selected. The source is a man between 18 and 35 years old in good health.

Details on this clone: Other nucleotide sequences in the sample specify the same CDR3. The rearrangement uses TRBV30 and TRBJ2-1; D is unresolved. Germline V CDR1 and CDR2: GTSNPN, SVGIG (reference sequence). CDR3 size: 11 residues. The germline V and J ends were trimmed by 3 bases and 3 bases, with 3 bases remaining between them. Here the CDR3 reads CAWRGYNEQFF. CDR3 DNA: TGTGCCTGGAGGGGCTACAATGAGCAGTTCTTC.

The chain employs TRBV6-5 and TRBJ1-6, with TRBD1 matching 8 bases. CDR3 size: 15 residues. Germline V CDR1 and CDR2: MNHEY, SVGAGI. V lost 7 bases, J lost 6 bases, and 8 bases stayed unmatched. In DNA form, the CDR3 reads TGTGCCAGCACCCAAACAGGGGGGCCTAATTCACCCCTCCACTTT. As protein: CASTQTGGPNSPLHF.

The chain is built from TRBV5-4 and TRBJ2-2; D is unclear. The germline gives CDR1 SGHNT, CDR2 YYREEE (reference sequence). Trimming shortened V by 4 bases and J by 1 base, and 11 bases separated the two germline ends. This CDR3 comprises 15 residues. The CDR3 loop reads CASSPSRVNTGELFF. CDR3 nucleotides: TGTGCCAGCAGCCCCTCCCGGGTGAACACCGGGGAGCTGTTTTTT.

With respect to this clone: Other DNA sequences of this sample code for an identical CDR3. The chain has TRBV7-9 and TRBJ2-3; a possible D gene is TRBD1 (8 bases). The CDR3 has 15 residues. Between the trimmed V and J ends, which lost 2 bases and 1 base, there was a span of 10 bases. Germline V gene data show CDR1 as SEHNR and CDR2 as FQNEAQ (reference sequence). CDR3 DNA: TGTGCCAGCAGCTTAACAGGGGGGGGCACAGATACGCAGTATTTT. It codes for CASSLTGGGTDTQYF.

This sequence joins TRBV30 and TRBJ1-2, with 7 bases that match TRBD1. V lost 0 bases to trimming and J lost 1 base; unmatched junction nucleotides: 5. CDR1 and CDR2 (germline): GTSNPN, SVGIG (reference sequence). This CDR3 has 15 residues. CDR3 loop: CAWSVPHRGNYGYTF. The CDR3 DNA sequence: TGTGCCTGGAGTGTACCCCACAGGGGTAACTATGGCTACACCTTC.

Remarks on this clone: This CDR3 is also generated by other DNA sequences in the sample. This sequence joins TRBV5-1 and TRBJ2-5, with D maybe TRBD1 (6 bases). Per the germline V gene, CDR1 is SGHRS and CDR2 is YFSETQ. V shed 5 bases and J shed 2 bases, with 10 bases lying between them. The CDR3 contains 13 residues. The CDR3 region has the DNA TGCGCCAGCAGACGGACAGCTCAAGAGACCCAGTACTTC. Translated: CASRRTAQETQYF.

This chain uses TRBV5-5 with TRBJ1-4, with 8 bases identical to TRBD1. The V gene end was trimmed by 0 bases and the J gene end by 4 bases; junction bases not matched to a gene: 2. The germline V gene has CDR1 SGHKS and CDR2 YYEKEE (reference sequence). The CDR3 consists of 15 residues. This CDR3 reads CASSLGGQVNEKLFF. The CDR3, as DNA: TGTGCCAGCAGCTTGGGGGGACAGGTTAATGAAAAACTGTTTTTT.

This clone was detected only a few times. In the same sample, other DNA sequences code for this CDR3. The chain recombines TRBV6-6 with TRBJ1-2, with D possibly matching TRBD1 (6 bases). From germline, CDR1 is MNHNY and CDR2 SVGAGI (reference sequence). V lost 6 bases and J lost 5, with 10 bases in between. This CDR3 has 12 amino acids. The CDR3: CASSSTGYGYTF. The CDR3 nucleotides read TGTGCCAGCAGCTCAACAGGGTATGGCTACACCTTC.

V usage is TRBV5-1 and J usage is TRBJ2-5, with D unclear. This CDR3 region has 15 residues. Trimming removed 0 bases from V and 2 bases from J, with 11 bases in between. Germline CDR1 SGHRS, CDR2 YFSETQ. The CDR3 bases are TGCGCCAGCAGCTTGGTTGGGCAGAAGCAAGAGACCCAGTACTTC. This gives the protein CASSLVGQKQETQYF. Filled out from reference TRBV5-1 and TRBJ2-5, the complete variable domain reads KAGVTQTPRYLIKTRGQQVTLSCSPISGHRSVSWYQQTPGQGLQFLFEYFSETQRNKGNFPGRFSGRQFSNSRSEMNVSTLELGDSALYLCASSLVGQKQETQYFGPGTRLLVL.

The V gene is TRBV2, the J gene TRBJ1-6; D remains ambiguous. The V end was cut by 7 bases, the J end by 0 bases, with 10 bases between. This CDR3 is 15 amino acids long. The germline CDR1 and CDR2 sequences are SNHLY and FYNNEI. In DNA, the CDR3 is TGTGCCAGCAACCGACTGGACTCCTATAATTCACCCCTCCACTTT. It translates to CASNRLDSYNSPLHF.

The chain combines TRBV30 with TRBJ1-4; D gene unclear. Germline-derived CDR1 and CDR2 are GTSNPN and SVGIG (reference sequence). The CDR3 is 15 amino acids. V was trimmed by 2 bases and J by 2 bases, leaving 12 bases between them. The CDR3 protein is CAWSSYSATNEKLFF. In DNA, the CDR3 is TGTGCCTGGAGTTCGTACTCGGCCACTAATGAAAAACTGTTTTTT.

Comments on this clone: Other DNA sequences in the same sample also yield this CDR3. The V call is TRBV27, the J call TRBJ1-1; unclear D gene. This CDR3 is built from 13 residues. The V gene's germline CDR1 is MNHEY and CDR2 SMNVEV (reference sequence). V gave up 6 bases and J gave up 1 base, with 9 bases separating them. The CDR3 is CASSRGRNTEAFF. In nucleotides, the CDR3 is TGTGCCAGCAGCCGCGGGAGGAACACTGAAGCTTTCTTT.

The V gene is TRBV5-6, the J gene TRBJ1-5, with 10 bases aligning to TRBD1. Germline assignment: CDR1 SGHDT and CDR2 YYEEEE. V dropped 4 bases and J dropped 4; count of bases not matched to a gene: 8. This CDR3 is 16 amino acids long. CDR3 coding DNA: TGTGCCAGCAGCCAGAGGGACAGGGGATGGAATCAGCCCCAGCATTTT. It specifies CASSQRDRGWNQPQHF. The variable domain in full, with the rest retrieved from reference TRBV5-6 and TRBJ1-5, is DAGVTQSPTHLIKTRGQQVTLRCSPKSGHDTVSWYQQALGQGPQFIFQYYEEEERQRGNFPDRFSGHQFPNYSSELNVNALLLGDSALYLCASSQRDRGWNQPQHFGDGTRLSIL.

The chain is built from TRBV2 and TRBJ2-5; D is undetermined. V was pared by 4 bases and J by 7 bases, with 7 bases between. Per germline, CDR1 SNHLY and CDR2 FYNNEI. The CDR3 extends over 11 amino acids. In nucleotides, the CDR3 is TGTGCCAGCAGTGCCTCGGGGACCCAGTACTTC. This gives the protein CASSASGTQYF.

This chain links TRBV18 with TRBJ1-3, with 7 bases identical to TRBD1. J was trimmed by 3 bases and V by 4 bases; bases with no gene match: 6. Germline values: CDR1 KGHSH, CDR2 LQKENI. There are 15 residues in the CDR3. The CDR3 reads CASSQTTGFGNTIYF. Written as DNA, the CDR3 is TGTGCCAGCTCACAAACGACAGGGTTTGGAAACACCATATATTTT.

This chain joins TRBV11-3 and TRBJ2-3; D gene unclear. V was trimmed by 1 base and J by 5 bases, leaving 7 bases between them. This CDR3 comprises 13 residues. The germline CDR1 and CDR2 sequences are SGHNT and YENEEA. In nucleotides, the CDR3 is TGTGCCAGCAGCTTAGTTCCGGGAGATACGCAGTATTTT. Protein product: CASSLVPGDTQYF.

The rearrangement joins TRBV5-5 to TRBJ1-6; 10 bases line up with TRBD1. This CDR3 region has 16 residues. V gave up 4 bases and J gave up 9 bases; unmatched junction bases: 10. Germline CDR1 is SGHKS and CDR2 is YYEKEE (reference sequence). The CDR3 sequence: CASSTTGQGVGSPLHF. CDR3 nucleotides: TGTGCCAGCAGCACCACCGGACAGGGGGTTGGTTCACCCCTCCACTTT.

As concerns this clone: The identical CDR3 is also encoded by other nucleotide sequences in the sample. The CDR3 region is CASSPTTGELFF. DNA of the CDR3: TGTGCCAGCAGCCCCACTACCGGGGAGCTGTTTTTT. The genes are TRBV6-5 and TRBJ2-2; D not certain. Looked up from germline, CDR1 is MNHEY and CDR2 is SVGAGI. The CDR3 covers 12 residues. V was shortened by 6 bases and J by 5 bases, with 7 bases between the two germline ends.

The chain combines TRBV9 with TRBJ2-3, with D uncertain. The CDR3 contains 11 residues. V was clipped by 3 bases and J by 8 bases, with 7 bases between them. The germline V gene has CDR1 SGDLS and CDR2 YYNGEE. CDR3 sequence: CASSADGTQYF. Written as DNA, the CDR3 is TGTGCCAGCAGCGCGGACGGTACGCAGTATTTT.

The rearrangement uses TRBV2 and TRBJ2-5; TRBD2 matches at 11 bases. Germline values: CDR1 SNHLY, CDR2 FYNNEI. The trim removed 6 bases at V and 3 bases at J, leaving 6 bases unmatched. This CDR3 region has 15 residues. The CDR3, as DNA: TGTGCCAGCAGACTTCTAGCGGGGGGTAAAGAGACCCAGTACTTC. Translated: CASRLLAGGKETQYF.

The chain joins TRBV6-5 to TRBJ2-7; tentative D call: TRBD2 (7 bases). This CDR3 contains 15 residues. V lost 2 bases and J 7 bases, leaving 18 bases between the germline ends. Germline values: CDR1 MNHEY, CDR2 SVGAGI. The CDR3 DNA follows: TGTGCCAGCAGTTACGGTAGGGGGGGCTTAGGGGAGCAGTACTTC. Translating gives CASSYGRGGLGEQYF.

V usage is TRBV19 and J usage is TRBJ2-3, with D maybe TRBD1 (6 bases). The germline V gene has CDR1 LNHDA and CDR2 SQIVND (reference sequence). The CDR3 spans 15 residues. V was pared by 4 bases and J by 2 bases, with 13 bases between. The CDR3 nucleotides are TGTGCCAGTAGTAGCAGGGGTTTTGCCACAGATACGCAGTATTTT. Amino acids: CASSSRGFATDTQYF.